Given below is one T cell receptor (beta chain) in context. Antigen: not known. The V gene's germline CDR1 is LNHDA and CDR2 SQIVND (reference sequence). The CDR3 covers 15 residues. V was clipped by 2 bases and J by 2 bases, with 10 bases between them. The sample belongs to a study of identical twins. Study-wide findings and caveats: One should note that invariant MAIT and iNKT cells could partly confound zero-insertion analyses. Less excess twin sharing appeared in beta out-of-frame sequences.

MiXCR was run by TCRdb on the 5' RACE reads, yielding one entry per CDR3 protein. The table lists 700,000 or so distinct CDR3 sequences, over 8.5% of them singletons. These same records also appear under a second study, on yellow fever vaccine responses in identical twins.

Source material: PBMCs. This clonotype was obtained from a woman between 18 and 29 years old in good health. The gene calls are TRBV19 and TRBJ2-1; TRBD1 or TRBD2 may be the D gene (5 bases each). The CDR3 region is CASSISWGPYNEQFF. CDR3 bases: TGTGCCAGTAGTATATCCTGGGGACCCTACAATGAGCAGTTCTTC.